This entry is about one TCR beta chain. The source of the sample is a study of graft-versus-host responses after intestinal transplantation. This table comes from immunoSEQ multiplex PCR, and its TCRdb copy is limited to in-frame clones, with some not included. Among roughly 20,000 clones listed, about two fifths were seen once. Germline V gives CDR1 LNHDA, CDR2 SQIVND (reference sequence). V shed 3 bases, J shed 1 base, and the junction held 5 bases outside the gene matches. The CDR3 runs 17 residues. The clonotype comes from a human patient who received an intestinal transplant. The sequenced sample was alloreactive CD4+ T cells from a mixed lymphocyte reaction culture, obtained before intestinal transplant. As for subset: CFSE-low proliferating T cells sorted from roughly six-day pre-transplant mixed lymphocyte reaction (GvH or HvG direction). The gene calls are TRBV19 and TRBJ2-4; 11 bases are shared with TRBD2. CDR3 residues: CASSIAASGGAKNIQYF. The CDR3 coding sequence is TGTGCCAGTAGTATCGCCGCTAGCGGGGGGGCCAAAAACATTCAGTACTTC.